The clone carrying this TCR beta chain has only a few counts. The target antigen is unknown. TCRdb reprocessed the 5' RACE reads via MiXCR and lists one record per CDR3 protein. Altogether about 130,000 distinct CDR3 sequences are present, around 14% being singletons, with the ten largest covering 20% to 25%. The data stem from a study of early T cells in non-severe SARS-CoV-2 infection. The CDR3 contains 15 residues. CDR1 is SEHNR, CDR2 FQNEAQ, per germline (reference sequence). With 5 bases removed from V and 1 base from J, the gap between germline ends came to 14 bases. Study-wide findings and caveats: Private and CD4 specificities were missed by VDJdb matching, which favored anti-spike CD8 responses.

The sequence came from an adult who was a healthcare worker with PCR-confirmed SARS-CoV-2 infection or an uninfected control (not recorded which). The chain carries TRBV7-9 and TRBJ1-2; D not resolved. Sequencing was carried out using whole blood. CDR3 nucleotides: TGTGCCAGCAGCGAGGGATTGGGGTTTAACTATGGCTACACCTTC. It encodes CASSEGLGFNYGYTF.